This is a list of T cell receptor beta chains from one sample in a study of cytomegalovirus exposure and HLA in healthy donors. Profiling relied on immunoSEQ multiplex PCR, and the TCRdb table lists in-frame clones only, not all of them. The sample includes some 150,000 clones, roughly 65% of them seen just once. Source material: PBMCs. All receptors derive from a man in his fifties or sixties in good health and CMV-seronegative. Both conserved end residues are part of each CDR3. D genes are given only for firm matches. Clone size appears in some rows only: once, few, many, or a class for an expanded clone.

v_gene,abundance,j_gene,d_gene,CDR3nt,CDR3aa
TRBV5-6,NA,TRBJ2-7,NA,TGTGCCAGCAGCTTGAATAGCGCGATCGGCAAGCAGTACTTC,CASSLNSAIGKQYF
TRBV5-1,NA,TRBJ2-3,TRBD2,TGCGCCAGCGGAGCACTAGCGGGAGGGCCGGATACGCAGTATTTT,CASGALAGGPDTQYF
TRBV10-3,NA,TRBJ2-1,NA,TGTGCCACTGTAAGGCAGGGCAATGAGCAGTTCTTC,CATVRQGNEQFF
TRBV19,NA,TRBJ2-7,NA,TGTGCCAGTAGTATCATTTCGCGGGGATCCAGCGCGGCAAGGGGCGAGCAGTACTTC,CASSIISRGSSAARGEQYF
TRBV5-1,few,TRBJ2-7,NA,TGCGCCAGCAGCTTACAACCCTCCTACGAGCAGTACTTC,CASSLQPSYEQYF
TRBV11-3,NA,TRBJ1-6,NA,TGTGCCAGCAGCCCCGACAGGAATTCACCCCTCCACTTT,CASSPDRNSPLHF
TRBV11-3,once,TRBJ1-5,NA,TGTGCCAGCAGCTTAGTCTCCTCTCTTGGGCGGGAAAGGGATCAGCCCCAGCATTTT,CASSLVSSLGRERDQPQHF
TRBV30,NA,TRBJ2-5,NA,TGTGCCTGGAGTCGACAGTCCCGAGAGACCCAGTACTTC,CAWSRQSRETQYF
TRBV19,once,TRBJ2-7,TRBD1,TGTGCCAGTAGTGTGACAGGGGCCACAGACGAGCAGTACTTC,CASSVTGATDEQYF
TRBV5-4,NA,TRBJ2-3,NA,TGTGCCAGCAGCCCGGAGTACGGTGGCACAGATACGCAGTATTTT,CASSPEYGGTDTQYF
TRBV6-6,NA,TRBJ1-3,TRBD1,TGTGCCAGCAGAGGCACGGCGAGGGGGCGGCGAAACACCATATATTTT,CASRGTARGRRNTIYF
TRBV28,NA,TRBJ1-3,NA,TGTGCCAGCAGTTATGGAGGTGGAAACACCATATATTTT,CASSYGGGNTIYF
TRBV5-4,NA,TRBJ1-1,NA,TGTGCCAGCAGTCCACCAATGGGGGCCGCTGAAGCTTTCTTT,CASSPPMGAAEAFF
TRBV6-5,NA,TRBJ2-2,NA,TGTGCCAGCAGTTTAACAATCGCGAACACCGGGGAGCTGTTTTTT,CASSLTIANTGELFF
TRBV7-3,NA,TRBJ2-2,TRBD2,TGTGCCAGCAGCTCAGCGGGAGGGTACACCGGGGAGCTGTTTTTT,CASSSAGGYTGELFF
TRBV11-2,once,TRBJ1-1,NA,TGTGCCAGCAGCTCAGCCAAGACATACTCGGGAAAAGCTTTCTTT,CASSSAKTYSGKAFF
TRBV6-5,few,TRBJ2-1,TRBD2,TGTGCCAGCAGTCGGACTAGCATCAATGAGCAGTTCTTC,CASSRTSINEQFF
TRBV28,NA,TRBJ2-1,TRBD2,TGTGCCAGCAGTTTGGGACTAGCGGGGCGGGGTGAGCAGTTCTTC,CASSLGLAGRGEQFF
TRBV27,NA,TRBJ1-5,TRBD1,TGTGCCAGCAGTTTACGGTTCACAGGGACAGGTCAGCCCCAGCATTTT,CASSLRFTGTGQPQHF
TRBV5-1,once,TRBJ1-6,TRBD1,TGCGCCAGCAGGCAGACAGGGGGCTTCGATAATTCACCCCTCCACTTT,CASRQTGGFDNSPLHF
TRBV9,once,TRBJ2-7,TRBD1,TGTGCCAGCAGCGCGGGACAGGGAGTCTACGAGCAGTACTTC,CASSAGQGVYEQYF
TRBV6-5,NA,TRBJ2-1,NA,TGTGCCAGCAGCAGGAGCGGCGATGAGCAGTTCTTC,CASSRSGDEQFF
TRBV6-5,NA,TRBJ1-5,NA,TGTGCCAGCAGTTACGGTCCCGGGAGCTCCCAGCATTTT,CASSYGPGSSQHF
TRBV7-2,few,TRBJ2-2,TRBD2,TGTGCCAGCAGCTTAGGCGGGAGAGGGACCGGGGAGCTGTTTTTT,CASSLGGRGTGELFF
TRBV30,NA,TRBJ2-7,TRBD1,TGTGCCTCAAACTCATTCCCGGGACAGGGAGGCGAGCAGTACTTC,CASNSFPGQGGEQYF
TRBV10-3,NA,TRBJ1-1,TRBD1,TGTGCCATAGGAAACAGGGGTCGAAACACTGAAGCTTTCTTT,CAIGNRGRNTEAFF
TRBV30,few,TRBJ2-5,NA,TGTGCCTGGAGCGTATTCAAACAGTCGGGGGAGTTCCCCCCACAAGAGACCCAGTACTTC,CAWSVFKQSGEFPPQETQYF
TRBV7-9,few,TRBJ1-2,NA,TGTGCCGGCTCTGGCAGGGACTATGGCTACACCTTC,CAGSGRDYGYTF
TRBV6-1,NA,TRBJ1-3,NA,TGTGCCAGCAGTGAAGAGAGTCCCGGTTCGTGGGGAAACACCATATATTTT,CASSEESPGSWGNTIYF
TRBV6-5,NA,TRBJ1-6,TRBD1,TGTGCCAGCAGTCGGGGAGACAGGGGTAATTCACCCCTCCACTTT,CASSRGDRGNSPLHF
TRBV27,NA,TRBJ1-1,NA,TGTGCCAGCAGTTTGAGAGGGAGCACTGAAGCTTTCTTT,CASSLRGSTEAFF
TRBV5-4,NA,TRBJ1-2,TRBD1,TGTGCCAGCAGCGGGAGACAGGGGGCTAACTATGGCTACACCTTC,CASSGRQGANYGYTF
TRBV4-1,NA,TRBJ2-6,TRBD1,TGCGCCAGCAGCCGACCCGGGACAGGCGTCTCTGGGGCCAACGTCCTGACTTTC,CASSRPGTGVSGANVLTF
TRBV23-1,NA,TRBJ1-2,NA,TGCGCCAGCAGTCAGAGAGGGGGCTATGGCTACACCTTC,CASSQRGGYGYTF
TRBV6-4,NA,TRBJ2-5,NA,TGTGCCAGCAGTGCTAGGCCCTCGTCGGAGACCCAGTACTTC,CASSARPSSETQYF
TRBV4-2,few,TRBJ2-2,TRBD2,TGTGCCAGCAGCCAATTGGGGGGGACTAGCCGACTTCCCGGGGAGCTGTTTTTT,CASSQLGGTSRLPGELFF
TRBV6-1,NA,TRBJ1-2,NA,TGTGCCAGCAGCGCCAGGGTGGAGCTTGATGGCTACACCTTC,CASSARVELDGYTF
TRBV6-4,NA,TRBJ2-5,TRBD1,TGTGCCAGCAGCAGGGACAGTGGAGAGACCCAGTACTTC,CASSRDSGETQYF
TRBV7-8,few,TRBJ2-3,NA,TGTGCCAGCAGCTTAGGAATGCGGTTCGCTAGCACAGATACGCAGTATTTT,CASSLGMRFASTDTQYF
TRBV6-1,few,TRBJ2-5,TRBD2,TGTGCCAGCAGCCACACTAGCGGGAGGGTCCTGACCCAGTACTTC,CASSHTSGRVLTQYF
TRBV5-1,NA,TRBJ2-5,TRBD2,TGCGCCAGCAGCTCCATGACTAGCGGGAGGGAGACCCAGTACTTC,CASSSMTSGRETQYF
TRBV5-5,NA,TRBJ2-2,TRBD1,TGTGCCAGCAGCTGGGACAGCTCCTCCGGGGAGCTGTTTTTT,CASSWDSSSGELFF
TRBV7-8,NA,TRBJ2-7,NA,TGTGCCAGCAGCTTAGCGTCAGGGGTTGAAGAGCAGTACTTC,CASSLASGVEEQYF
TRBV6-5,NA,TRBJ1-5,TRBD1,TGTGCCAGCAGCACAGGGGGCCCGAATCAGCCCCAGCATTTT,CASSTGGPNQPQHF
TRBV27,NA,TRBJ2-4,NA,TGTGCCAGCATCGGGGGTGGCGAGAACATTCAGTACTTC,CASIGGGENIQYF
TRBV29-1,few,TRBJ1-2,NA,TGCAGCGTCGAACGAGGCTATGGCTACACCTTC,CSVERGYGYTF
TRBV7-3,few,TRBJ2-2,TRBD1,TGTGCCAGCAGCCCCGGACAGGACACCGGGGAGCTGTTTTTT,CASSPGQDTGELFF
TRBV7-9,NA,TRBJ2-7,NA,TGTGCCAGCAGCTTAGCGGACACCTACGAGCAGTACTTC,CASSLADTYEQYF